This TCR beta chain stems from a study of T cell responses to AZD1222 COVID-19 vaccine. Broader study findings: Spike as a whole was targeted by vaccine-associated CD4 TCRs, dominant at 160-218 and 743-854.

The assay was immunoSEQ multiplex PCR, and TCRdb's table has in-frame clones only and misses some. The sample holds around 120,000 clones, 75% to 90% seen once. In the case of this clone: Antigen: not known.

In germline, CDR1 is SQVTM, CDR2 ANQGSEA. Trimming removed 0 bases at V and 1 base at J, with 2 bases between. CDR3 size: 12 residues. V usage is TRBV29-1 and J usage is TRBJ2-3; D not resolved. Sequenced here: peripheral blood, sampled on day 0 of AZD1222 vaccination. This clonotype originated in an adult in good health. CDR3 nucleotides: TGCAGCGTTGAAGACGGCACAGATACGCAGTATTTT. Its translation: CSVEDGTDTQYF.